The present entry profiles one T cell receptor (beta chain) with its context. The antigen is undetermined. The entry originates in a study of cytomegalovirus exposure and HLA in healthy donors. Study observations and caveats: It was found in a later analysis that first-cohort TCR clusters tended to co-occur in the 120 validation repertoires. Usually a TCR sequence was rare, but some public TCRs were found in many donors. Overall, about 160 TCR beta chains were annotated as cytomegalovirus-associated.

V dropped 4 bases and J dropped 0 bases, with 12 bases sitting between them. The CDR3 contains 15 residues. Germline V gene data show CDR1 as SGDLS and CDR2 as YYNGEE. Sequencing was performed with immunoSEQ multiplex PCR; in TCRdb, only in-frame clones are kept and a portion is missing. The table shows over 85,000 clones, with more than 70% occurring only once. The clonotype originates from a woman younger than 35 in good health and CMV-seropositive. Source material: PBMCs. V and J are TRBV9 and TRBJ2-3, with no clear D. The CDR3 coding sequence is TGTGCCAGCAGCCCCGCAGTTTCTAGCACAGATACGCAGTATTTT. This gives the protein CASSPAVSSTDTQYF.